This passage covers 22 T cell receptor beta chains from one sample sequenced in a study of cytomegalovirus exposure and HLA in healthy donors. PCR involved 60 Vbeta and 13 Jbeta primers. Method: immunoSEQ multiplex PCR; TCRdb's copy keeps in-frame clones and lacks some. The table shows over 75,000 clones, with around 10% occurring only once. Sequencing input: PBMCs. These receptors all come from a man aged 50-59 years in good health and CMV-seropositive.

This clone was seen more than once but under ten times. V gene TRBV4-1 combines with J gene TRBJ1-6; D ambiguous. Trimming took off 0 bases at V and 9 bases at J, with 15 bases between the two ends. Germline CDR1 MGHRA, CDR2 YSYEKL. This CDR3 has 16 amino acids. This chain's CDR3 is CASSQDLSLAGSPLHF. Here the CDR3 DNA reads TGCGCCAGCAGCCAAGATCTTTCCCTGGCGGGTTCACCCCTCCACTTT.

This clone was seen a few times. The V and J genes are TRBV2 and TRBJ1-5; no clear D. The germline V and J ends were trimmed by 6 bases and 1 base, with 4 bases remaining between them. CDR3 length: 12 amino acids. Germline V gene data show CDR1 as SNHLY and CDR2 as FYNNEI. The CDR3 reads CASRLSNQPQHF. The CDR3 DNA reads as TGTGCCAGCAGACTGAGCAATCAGCCCCAGCATTTT.

This rearrangement joins TRBV6-5 to TRBJ2-3; TRBD2 aligns across 7 bases. This CDR3 contains 15 residues. Germline assignment: CDR1 MNHEY and CDR2 SVGAGI. V dropped 5 bases and J dropped 4; count of bases not matched to a gene: 9. The CDR3 DNA sequence: TGTGCCAGCAGTCCGCGAGCGGGGAGCGCAGATACGCAGTATTTT. The encoded protein is CASSPRAGSADTQYF.

The chain has TRBV5-1 and TRBJ1-2; 12 positions match TRBD1. The CDR3 extends over 14 amino acids. CDR1 is SGHRS, CDR2 YFSETQ, per germline. The J segment lost 8 bases and the V segment lost 5 bases, leaving 7 bases of the junction unmatched. The CDR3 DNA is TGCGCCAGCAGGAGGGGGACAGGGGGCGAGGGCTACACCTTC. Translating gives CASRRGTGGEGYTF.

CDR3 loop: CASSLPGGTATNEKLFF. The DNA for the CDR3 is TGTGCCAGTAGTCTGCCTGGGGGGACCGCAACTAATGAAAAACTGTTTTTT. This sequence joins TRBV19 and TRBJ1-4; the D gene is possibly TRBD1 (5 bases). V lost 5 bases and J 0 bases, leaving 16 bases between the germline ends. The CDR3 is 17 amino acids. The V gene's germline CDR1 is LNHDA and CDR2 SQIVND (reference sequence).

This clone was observed a few times. This chain links TRBV28 with TRBJ1-2; D might be TRBD1 (6 bases). This CDR3 region has 14 residues. V was clipped by 4 bases and J by 3 bases, with 12 bases between them. From germline, CDR1 is MDHEN and CDR2 SYDVKM. For the CDR3, the DNA is TGTGCCAGCAGTTCCCTCGGACAGTACTATGGCTACACCTTC. It translates to CASSSLGQYYGYTF.

J is TRBJ2-7 and V is TRBV6-5; a weak D match, TRBD1 (6 bases). Germline V lookup: CDR1 MNHEY, CDR2 SVGAGI. The CDR3 length is 14 residues. V lost 0 bases and J 3 bases, leaving 9 bases between the germline ends. CDR3 DNA sequence: TGTGCCAGCAGTTACTCGAGCAGGGGCTACGAGCAGTACTTC. It codes for CASSYSSRGYEQYF.

The gene calls are TRBV5-1 and TRBJ1-2; D is perhaps TRBD1 (6 bases). V was cut by 1 base and J by 0 bases, with 10 bases left in between. The CDR3 runs to 15 residues. Germline CDR1 SGHRS, CDR2 YFSETQ. The CDR3 DNA sequence: TGCGCCAGCAGCTTGCAGGGGCGCCCTAACTATGGCTACACCTTC. It encodes CASSLQGRPNYGYTF.

This clone was seen many times. V gene TRBV7-9 combines with J gene TRBJ1-1, with 8 bases that match TRBD1. Germline V CDR1 and CDR2: SEHNR, FQNEAQ (reference sequence). V lost 4 bases to trimming and J lost 1 base; unmatched junction nucleotides: 2. CDR3 size: 14 residues. In DNA, the CDR3 is TGTGCCAGCAGCTGGGGACAGGAGAACACTGAAGCTTTCTTT. This translates into CASSWGQENTEAFF.

V usage is TRBV11-3 and J usage is TRBJ1-1; possible D gene TRBD1, 5 bases. The CDR3 consists of 17 residues. V lost 0 bases to trimming and J lost 6 bases, with 20 bases between them. Germline V gene data show CDR1 as SGHNT and CDR2 as YENEEA. CDR3 loop: CASSLDVAGRNRAEAFF. As DNA, the CDR3 is TGTGCCAGCAGCTTAGATGTGGCGGGGCGAAATCGCGCTGAAGCTTTCTTT. The entire variable domain, with the rest obtained from reference TRBV11-3 and TRBJ1-1, is as follows: EAGVVQSPRYKIIEKKQPVAFWCNPISGHNTLYWYLQNLGQGPELLIRYENEEAVDDSQLPKDRFSAERLKGVDSTLKIQPAELGDSAVYLCASSLDVAGRNRAEAFFGQGTRLTVV.

The rearrangement uses TRBV5-1 and TRBJ2-5, with TRBD2 matching 8 bases. The CDR3 is 16 residues long. The germline V gene encodes CDR1 SGHRS and CDR2 YFSETQ. Germline trimming cut 4 bases from V and 4 bases from J; bases unmatched to any gene: 12. The CDR3 spells CASSLYTGGPGETQYF. DNA for the CDR3: TGCGCCAGCAGCCTGTATACGGGAGGGCCTGGAGAGACCCAGTACTTC. Using reference TRBV5-1 and TRBJ2-5 for the parts outside the CDR3, the full variable domain is KAGVTQTPRYLIKTRGQQVTLSCSPISGHRSVSWYQQTPGQGLQFLFEYFSETQRNKGNFPGRFSGRQFSNSRSEMNVSTLELGDSALYLCASSLYTGGPGETQYFGPGTRLLVL.

A few counts support this clone. V gene TRBV6-5 combines with J gene TRBJ2-2, with D tentatively TRBD2 (6 bases). CDR1 MNHEY and CDR2 SVGAGI come from the germline V gene. The CDR3 sequence is 15 residues long. V gave up 4 bases and J gave up 1 base, with 10 bases separating them. The CDR3 region has the DNA TGTGCCAGCAGTTCCCTGGGGGGGAACACCGGGGAGCTGTTTTTT. It specifies CASSSLGGNTGELFF.

This clone was recorded a few times. The chain combines TRBV6-1 with TRBJ2-7; D possibly corresponds to TRBD2 (5 bases). Trimming pared 2 bases from V and 0 bases from J, leaving 14 bases between. The CDR3 runs to 16 residues. Looked up from germline, CDR1 is MNHNS and CDR2 is SASEGT. The CDR3 is CASSEWRSLNSYEQYF. The CDR3 DNA is TGTGCCAGCAGTGAATGGAGGTCCCTTAACTCCTACGAGCAGTACTTC.

This clone showed up just a few times. The V gene is TRBV5-1, the J gene TRBJ1-2; 7 bases are a match to TRBD1. V trimming: 2 bases; J trimming: 3 bases; junction bases outside the gene matches: 4. The CDR3 spans 14 residues. CDR1 is SGHRS and CDR2 is YFSETQ in the germline V gene. This chain's CDR3 is CASSFEGADYGYTF. For the CDR3, the DNA is TGCGCCAGCAGCTTCGAGGGGGCCGACTATGGCTACACCTTC.

This clone was recorded at least ten times. This chain joins TRBV5-6 and TRBJ1-5; the D gene is possibly TRBD1 (6 bases). CDR1 and CDR2 (germline): SGHDT, YYEEEE. The CDR3 totals 13 residues. V lost 3 bases and J lost 6, with 10 bases in between. The CDR3, as DNA: TGTGCCAGCAGCTACAGGGTGGGTCAGCCCCAGCATTTT. Translation gives CASSYRVGQPQHF.

In its sample, this clone was seen once. Germline and junction disagree at one end, which may indicate a read error. This rearrangement joins TRBV7-3 to TRBJ2-3, with D tentatively TRBD1 (6 bases). CDR3 length: 15 residues. From germline, CDR1 is SGHTA and CDR2 FQGTGA. The CDR3 loop reads CASSLSRGLTGTQYF. CDR3 nucleotide sequence: TGTGCCAGCAGCTTATCCAGGGGTTTGACAGGTACGCAGTATTTT.

This clone was found a few times. The rearrangement joins TRBV5-6 to TRBJ2-5; 11 nucleotides align to TRBD2. CDR3 length: 17 residues. With V trimmed by 2 bases and J by 5 bases, 11 bases remained unmatched. Germline V gene data show CDR1 as SGHDT and CDR2 as YYEEEE. This chain's CDR3 is CASSFLRSGRAGETQYF. The CDR3 coding sequence is TGTGCCAGCAGCTTCCTTCGTAGCGGGAGGGCCGGGGAGACCCAGTACTTC.

This clone was observed a few times. The gene calls are TRBV12-5 and TRBJ2-2; 14 positions match TRBD2. CDR3 length: 18 amino acids. V lost 6 bases, J lost 3 bases, and 9 bases stayed unmatched. Germline lookup yields CDR1 LGHNT and CDR2 FRNRAP. This CDR3 is CASGWTSGRTTDTGELFF. The CDR3 DNA is TGTGCTAGTGGCTGGACTAGCGGGAGGACCACCGACACCGGGGAGCTGTTTTTT.

The V call is TRBV28, the J call TRBJ2-6; D remains ambiguous. The V gene lost 8 bases and the J gene lost 0 bases, with 11 bases spanning the gap. CDR1 MDHEN and CDR2 SYDVKM come from the germline V gene. This CDR3 is 15 amino acids long. In DNA, the CDR3 is TGTGCCAGCCAGAGCGCCAGCTCTGGGGCCAACGTCCTGACTTTC. It encodes CASQSASSGANVLTF.

The chain recombines TRBV30 with TRBJ2-2; D not resolved. The CDR3 covers 13 residues. Between the trimmed V and J ends, which lost 0 bases and 4 bases, there was a span of 6 bases. Germline loops: CDR1 GTSNPN, CDR2 SVGIG (reference sequence). The CDR3 coding sequence is TGTGCCTGGAGTGTCCCGGGCACCGGGGAGCTGTTTTTT. It specifies CAWSVPGTGELFF.

This clone was counted only a few times. The chain employs TRBV30 and TRBJ1-1; D gene unclear. The germline V gene has CDR1 GTSNPN and CDR2 SVGIG (reference sequence). The CDR3 length is 12 residues. V lost 4 bases and J 0 bases, leaving 6 bases between the germline ends. DNA of the CDR3: TGTGCCTGGAAACTAATGAACACTGAAGCTTTCTTT. It codes for CAWKLMNTEAFF.

The genes are TRBV29-1 and TRBJ1-1; 7 bases fit TRBD1. Germline assignment: CDR1 SQVTM and CDR2 ANQGSEA. With V trimmed by 7 bases and J by 5 bases, 10 bases remained unmatched. The length of the CDR3 is 13 residues. DNA of the CDR3: TGCAGCGCTGTAAGCCGACAGGGAACTGAAGCTTTCTTT. Its protein is CSAVSRQGTEAFF.